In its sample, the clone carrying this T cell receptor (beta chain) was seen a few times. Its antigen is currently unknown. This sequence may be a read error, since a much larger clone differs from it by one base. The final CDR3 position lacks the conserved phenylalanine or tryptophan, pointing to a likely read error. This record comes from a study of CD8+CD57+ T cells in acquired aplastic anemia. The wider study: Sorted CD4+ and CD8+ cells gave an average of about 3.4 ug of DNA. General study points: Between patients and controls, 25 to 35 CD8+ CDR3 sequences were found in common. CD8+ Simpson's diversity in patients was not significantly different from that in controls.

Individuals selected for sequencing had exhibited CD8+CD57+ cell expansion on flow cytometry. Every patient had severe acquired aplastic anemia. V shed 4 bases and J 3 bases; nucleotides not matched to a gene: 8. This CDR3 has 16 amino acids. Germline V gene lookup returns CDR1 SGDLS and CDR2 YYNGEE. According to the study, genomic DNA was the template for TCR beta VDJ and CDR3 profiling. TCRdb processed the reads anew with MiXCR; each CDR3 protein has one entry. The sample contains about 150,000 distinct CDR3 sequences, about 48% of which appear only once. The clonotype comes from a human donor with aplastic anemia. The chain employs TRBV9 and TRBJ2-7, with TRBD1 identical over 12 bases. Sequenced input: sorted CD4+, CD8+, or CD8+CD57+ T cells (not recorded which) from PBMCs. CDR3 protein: CASSPPGQGALYEQYL. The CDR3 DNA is TGTGCCAGCAGCCCTCCGGGACAGGGGGCCCTCTACGAGCAGTACCTC.